The table lists the clone carrying this TCR beta chain with a few counts. Its antigen is still unknown. TCRdb reprocessed the reads with MiXCR, giving one entry per CDR3 protein. The profile shows roughly 280,000 distinct CDR3 sequences, 12% to 15% of them singletons. Germline values: CDR1 DFQATT, CDR2 SNEGSKA (reference sequence). After removal of 3 bases from V and 6 bases from J, the junction contained 5 bases not matched to a gene. The CDR3 contains 13 residues. This sample was included in a study of T cell repertoires in cytomegalovirus infection. Regarding the study as a whole: Cumulative public TCR beta family frequency identified CMV carriers with the relevant HLA. In two of eight donors, the top clonotype was HLA-C-restricted CMV-specific.

The clonotype comes from a human donor in good health (CMV status not recorded). Some clones in this sample may be carry-over from other donors' samples. Specimen: PBMCs. The chain carries TRBV20-1 and TRBJ2-7, with TRBD1 identical over 10 bases. Here the CDR3 DNA reads TGCAGTGCTAGGAGGGGACAGGGGTTCGAGCAGTACTTC. This sequence encodes CSARRGQGFEQYF.